This T cell receptor (beta chain) was recorded in a study of cytomegalovirus exposure and HLA in healthy donors. The PCR ran on 60 Vbeta and 13 Jbeta primers. TCRdb keeps only in-frame clones here, not all; method: immunoSEQ multiplex PCR. Its table records around 120,000 clones. The CDR3 runs to 15 residues. The trim removed 5 bases at V and 9 bases at J, leaving 15 bases unmatched. Per the germline V gene, CDR1 is SGHRS and CDR2 is YFSETQ. Sequenced input: PBMCs. The rearrangement links TRBV5-1 to TRBJ2-3; 7 bases match TRBD1. The source of this sequence is a man aged 18 to 30 in good health and CMV-seronegative. CDR3 region: CASSEGQPTVRTQYF. DNA of the CDR3: TGCGCCAGCAGTGAGGGACAGCCCACGGTCAGGACGCAGTATTTT.